This TCR beta chain comes out of a study of relationships among human T cell subsets. The T cell receptor alpha and beta CDR3 regions were amplified from mRNA by semiquantitative ARM-PCR. ARM-PCR used tagged nested gene-specific primers, then communal superprimers for exponential amplification. TCRdb reprocessed the multiplex PCR reads with MiXCR, giving one entry per CDR3 protein. The profile covers around 15,000 distinct CDR3 sequences, with about 60% appearing a single time and 30% to 35% taken by the ten largest. This CDR3 contains 14 residues. The germline V gene encodes CDR1 SGHRS and CDR2 YFSETQ. Note on this clonotype: One end of the junction is discordant with germline, which a read error may explain.

The origin of this receptor is a man aged 40-49 years in good health. The sample comprised total T cells sorted from blood. The V and J genes are TRBV5-1 and TRBJ1-1; D is possibly TRBD1 (6 bases). CDR3 in amino acids: CVSSLGHSGGRAFF. The CDR3 coding sequence is TGCGTCAGCAGCTTGGGACACTCCGGGGGTCGAGCTTTCTTT.